This TCR beta chain was obtained from a study of cytomegalovirus exposure and HLA in healthy donors. Germline V gene data show CDR1 as SEHNR and CDR2 as FQNEAQ (reference sequence). CDR3 size: 14 residues. Germline trimming cut 5 bases from V and 6 bases from J; bases unmatched to any gene: 9. Primers: 60 Vbeta forward and 13 Jbeta reverse. The table came from immunoSEQ multiplex PCR; TCRdb's copy has only in-frame clones and leaves some out. Listed are about 130,000 clones; roughly 1.7% falls within the top ten. This clonotype was sampled from a woman in her 40s in good health and CMV-seropositive. The V call is TRBV7-9, the J call TRBJ2-7; 8 bases match TRBD1. Source material: PBMCs. The CDR3: CASSHTGTGTEQYF. The CDR3 DNA reads TGTGCCAGCAGCCATACCGGGACAGGAACCGAGCAGTACTTC.